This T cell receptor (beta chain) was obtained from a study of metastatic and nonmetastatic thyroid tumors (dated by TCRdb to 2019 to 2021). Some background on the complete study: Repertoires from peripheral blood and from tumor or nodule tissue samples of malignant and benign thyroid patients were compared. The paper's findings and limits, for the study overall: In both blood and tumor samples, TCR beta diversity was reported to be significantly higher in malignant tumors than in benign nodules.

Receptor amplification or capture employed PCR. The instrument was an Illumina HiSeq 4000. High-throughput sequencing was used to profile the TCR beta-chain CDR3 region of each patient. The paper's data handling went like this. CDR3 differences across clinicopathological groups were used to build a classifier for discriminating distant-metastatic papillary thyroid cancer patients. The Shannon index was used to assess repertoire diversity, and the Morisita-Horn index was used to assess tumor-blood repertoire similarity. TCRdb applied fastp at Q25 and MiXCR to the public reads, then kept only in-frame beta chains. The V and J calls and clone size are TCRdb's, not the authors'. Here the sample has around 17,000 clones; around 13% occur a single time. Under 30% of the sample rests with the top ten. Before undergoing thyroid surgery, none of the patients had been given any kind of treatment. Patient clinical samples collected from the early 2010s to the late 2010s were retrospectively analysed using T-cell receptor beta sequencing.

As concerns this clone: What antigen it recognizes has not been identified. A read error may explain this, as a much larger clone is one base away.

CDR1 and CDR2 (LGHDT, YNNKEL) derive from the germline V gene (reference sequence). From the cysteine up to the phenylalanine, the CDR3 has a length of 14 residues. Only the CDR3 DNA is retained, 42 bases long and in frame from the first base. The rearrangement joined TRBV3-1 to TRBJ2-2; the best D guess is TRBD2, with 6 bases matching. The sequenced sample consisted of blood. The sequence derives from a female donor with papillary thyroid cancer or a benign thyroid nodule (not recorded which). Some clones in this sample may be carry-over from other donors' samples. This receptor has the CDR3 CASRTSSNTGEPFF. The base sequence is TGTGCCAGCAGAACTAGCTCAAACACCGGGGAGCCGTTTTTT.